Sequencing of this T cell receptor (beta chain) was carried out in a study of blood T cell repertoires in COVID-19. As for the study in general: PBMCs, B-cell-depleted T cells, or T cells provided the cDNA or gDNA that made up the material.

The table lists this clone with a few counts. The CDR3 extends over 15 amino acids. Germline CDR1 is MNHEY and CDR2 is SMNVEV (reference sequence). Trimming cost V 0 bases and J 4 bases, with 12 bases left between them. Under the authors' procedure: Using reference gene primer amplification, nucleated cell counts were estimated. Profiled with immunoSEQ multiplex PCR; TCRdb holds only in-frame clones, not every one. The D gene and trimming were derived from the DNA, and the V and J assignments and clone size from that table. The data show about 210,000 clones, 80% to 90% seen once. The receptor's source is a man aged 45-65 years with active or convalescent COVID-19. Sequenced: peripheral blood. This chain links TRBV27 with TRBJ1-1; tentative D call: TRBD1 (5 bases). The chain's CDR3 is CASSLSWGGPTEAFF. Written as DNA, the CDR3 is TGTGCCAGCAGTTTATCCTGGGGGGGACCCACTGAAGCTTTCTTT.